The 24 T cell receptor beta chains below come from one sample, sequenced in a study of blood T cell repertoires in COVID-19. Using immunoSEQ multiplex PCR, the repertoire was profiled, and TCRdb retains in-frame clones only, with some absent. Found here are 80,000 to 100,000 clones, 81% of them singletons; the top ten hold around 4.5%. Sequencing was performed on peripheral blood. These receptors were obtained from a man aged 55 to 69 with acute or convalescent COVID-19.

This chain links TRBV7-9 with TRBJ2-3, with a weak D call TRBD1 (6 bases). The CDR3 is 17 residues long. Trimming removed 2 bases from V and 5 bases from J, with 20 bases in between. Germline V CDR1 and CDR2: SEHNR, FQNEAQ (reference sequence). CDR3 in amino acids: CASSLSSRQGPGDTQYF. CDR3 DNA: TGTGCCAGCAGCTTAAGTTCCAGGCAGGGGCCAGGAGATACGCAGTATTTT. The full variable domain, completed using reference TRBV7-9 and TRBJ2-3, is DTGVSQNPRHKITKRGQNVTFRCDPISEHNRLYWYRQTLGQGPEFLTYFQNEAQLEKSRLLSDRFSAERPKGSFSTLEIQRTEQGDSAMYLCASSLSSRQGPGDTQYFGPGTRLTVL.

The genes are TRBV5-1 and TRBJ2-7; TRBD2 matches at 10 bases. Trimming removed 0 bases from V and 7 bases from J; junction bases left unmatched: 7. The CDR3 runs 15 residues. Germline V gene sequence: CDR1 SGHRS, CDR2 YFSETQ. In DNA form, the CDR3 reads TGCGCCAGCAGCTTGGTGCTAGCGGGGGTTCGGGAGCAGTACTTC. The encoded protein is CASSLVLAGVREQYF.

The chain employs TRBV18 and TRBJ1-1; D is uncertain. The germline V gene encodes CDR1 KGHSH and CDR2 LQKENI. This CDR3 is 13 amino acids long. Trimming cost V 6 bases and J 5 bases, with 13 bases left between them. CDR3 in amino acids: CASSSNGRTEAFF. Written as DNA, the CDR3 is TGTGCCAGCTCCTCAAACGGGAGGACTGAAGCTTTCTTT. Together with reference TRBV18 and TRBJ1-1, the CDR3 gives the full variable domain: NAGVMQNPRHLVRRRGQEARLRCSPMKGHSHVYWYRQLPEEGLKFMVYLQKENIIDESGMPKERFSAEFPKEGPSILRIQQVVRGDSAAYFCASSSNGRTEAFFGQGTRLTVV.

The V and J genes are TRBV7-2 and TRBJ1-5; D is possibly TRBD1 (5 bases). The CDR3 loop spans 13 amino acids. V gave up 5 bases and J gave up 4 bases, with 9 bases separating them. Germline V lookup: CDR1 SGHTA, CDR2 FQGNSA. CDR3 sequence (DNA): TGTGCCAGCAGCGAGGGACTAAATCAGCCCCAGCATTTT. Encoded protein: CASSEGLNQPQHF.

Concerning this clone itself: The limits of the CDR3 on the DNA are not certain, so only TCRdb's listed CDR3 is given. Here the CDR3 reads CASSSSDATGPTNYGYTF. This chain connects TRBV27 to TRBJ1-2; the tabulated D call, TRBD1, remains unverified against the DNA. The CDR3 spans 18 amino acids, including both terminal residues. Germline V lookup: CDR1 MNHEY, CDR2 SMNVEV (reference sequence).

The CDR3 is CASSYSNRASYTGELFF. The CDR3 nucleotides are TGTGCCAGCAGTTACTCGAACAGGGCATCGTACACCGGGGAGCTGTTTTTT. The chain carries TRBV6-2 or TRBV6-3 and TRBJ2-2; tentative D call: TRBD1 (6 bases). Trimming removed 0 bases from V and 3 bases from J, with 14 bases in between. The CDR3 is made up of 17 amino acids. Germline loops: CDR1 MNHEY, CDR2 SVGEGT.

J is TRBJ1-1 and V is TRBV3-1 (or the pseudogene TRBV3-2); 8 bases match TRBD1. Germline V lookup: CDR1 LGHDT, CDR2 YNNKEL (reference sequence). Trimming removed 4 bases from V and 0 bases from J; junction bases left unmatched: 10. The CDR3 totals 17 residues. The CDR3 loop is CASSPRQGATMNTEAFF. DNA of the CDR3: TGTGCCAGCAGCCCCCGCCAGGGGGCGACGATGAACACTGAAGCTTTCTTT.

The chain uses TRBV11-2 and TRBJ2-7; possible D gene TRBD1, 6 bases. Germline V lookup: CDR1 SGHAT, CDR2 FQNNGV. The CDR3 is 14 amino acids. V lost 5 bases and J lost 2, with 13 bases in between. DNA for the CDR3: TGTGCCAGCAGCCGGACACAGGGAACCTACGAGCAGTACTTC. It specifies CASSRTQGTYEQYF.

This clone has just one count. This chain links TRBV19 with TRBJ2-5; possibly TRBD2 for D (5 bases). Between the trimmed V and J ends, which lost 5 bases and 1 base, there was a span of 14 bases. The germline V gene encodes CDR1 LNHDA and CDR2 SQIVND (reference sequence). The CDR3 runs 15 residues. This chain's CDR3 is CASSPDTTSQETQYF. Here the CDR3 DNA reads TGTGCCAGTAGTCCCGACACTACTAGCCAAGAGACCCAGTACTTC.

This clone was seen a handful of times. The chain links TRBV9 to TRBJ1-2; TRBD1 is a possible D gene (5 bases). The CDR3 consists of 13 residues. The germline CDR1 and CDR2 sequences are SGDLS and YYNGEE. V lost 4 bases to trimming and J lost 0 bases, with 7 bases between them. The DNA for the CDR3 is TGTGCCAGCAGCATACAGGCTAACTATGGCTACACCTTC. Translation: CASSIQANYGYTF. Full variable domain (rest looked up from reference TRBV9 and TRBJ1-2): DSGVTQTPKHLITATGQRVTLRCSPRSGDLSVYWYQQSLDQGLQFLIQYYNGEERAKGNILERFSAQQFPDLHSELNLSSLELGDSALYFCASSIQANYGYTFGSGTRLTVV.

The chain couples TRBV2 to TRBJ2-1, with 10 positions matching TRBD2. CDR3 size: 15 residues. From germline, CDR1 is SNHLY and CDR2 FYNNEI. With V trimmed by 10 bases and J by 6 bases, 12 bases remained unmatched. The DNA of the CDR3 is TGTGCCACCTCCCGGGAAGCGGGGGGGTTCAATGAGCAGTTCTTC. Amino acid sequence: CATSREAGGFNEQFF.

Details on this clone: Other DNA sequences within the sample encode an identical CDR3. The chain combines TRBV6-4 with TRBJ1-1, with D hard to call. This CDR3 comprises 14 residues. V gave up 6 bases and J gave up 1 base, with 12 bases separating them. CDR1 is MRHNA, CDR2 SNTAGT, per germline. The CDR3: CASSASPGNTEAFF. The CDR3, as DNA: TGTGCCAGCAGCGCATCTCCGGGGAACACTGAAGCTTTCTTT.

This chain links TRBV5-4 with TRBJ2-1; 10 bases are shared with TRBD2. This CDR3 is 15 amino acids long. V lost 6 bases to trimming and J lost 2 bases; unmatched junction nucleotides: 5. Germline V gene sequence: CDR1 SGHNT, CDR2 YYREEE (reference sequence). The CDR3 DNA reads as TGTGCCAGCAAGAGAGCGGGAGGGACCTACAATGAGCAGTTCTTC. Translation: CASKRAGGTYNEQFF. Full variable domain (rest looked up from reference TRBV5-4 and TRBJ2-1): ETGVTQSPTHLIKTRGQQVTLRCSSQSGHNTVSWYQQALGQGPQFIFQYYREEENGRGNFPPRFSGLQFPNYSSELNVNALELDDSALYLCASKRAGGTYNEQFFGPGTRLTVL.

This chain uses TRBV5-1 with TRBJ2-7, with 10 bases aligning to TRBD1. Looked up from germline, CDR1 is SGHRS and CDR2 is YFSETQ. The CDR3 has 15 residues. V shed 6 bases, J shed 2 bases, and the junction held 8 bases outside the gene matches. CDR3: CASKPRTGGTYEQYF. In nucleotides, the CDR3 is TGCGCCAGCAAACCCCGGACAGGGGGAACCTACGAGCAGTACTTC.

CDR3 amino acids: CASHIDFTGELFF. CDR3 DNA sequence: TGTGCCAGCCACATCGATTTCACCGGGGAGCTGTTTTTT. V and J are TRBV6-6 and TRBJ2-2; no firm D call. Trimming removed 8 bases at V and 4 bases at J, with 11 bases between. The V gene's germline CDR1 is MNHNY and CDR2 SVGAGI (reference sequence). CDR3 length: 13 residues.

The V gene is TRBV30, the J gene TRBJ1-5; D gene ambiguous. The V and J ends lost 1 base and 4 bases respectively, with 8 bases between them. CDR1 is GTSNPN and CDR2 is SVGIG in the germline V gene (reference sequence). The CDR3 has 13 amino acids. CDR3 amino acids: CAWSGAANQPQHF. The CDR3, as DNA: TGTGCCTGGAGTGGGGCAGCAAATCAGCCCCAGCATTTT.

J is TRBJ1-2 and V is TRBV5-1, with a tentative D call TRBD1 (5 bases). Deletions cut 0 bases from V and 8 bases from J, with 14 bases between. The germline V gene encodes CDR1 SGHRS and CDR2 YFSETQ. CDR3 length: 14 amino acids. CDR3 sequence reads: CASSLARGVEGYTF. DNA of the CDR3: TGCGCCAGCAGCTTGGCAAGGGGTGTGGAAGGCTACACCTTC.

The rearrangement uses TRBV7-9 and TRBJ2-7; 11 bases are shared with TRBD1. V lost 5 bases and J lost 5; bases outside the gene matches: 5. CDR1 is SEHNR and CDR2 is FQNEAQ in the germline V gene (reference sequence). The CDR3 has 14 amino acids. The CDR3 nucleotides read TGTGCCAGCAGCCGGACAGGGGGCGCGGACGAGCAGTACTTC. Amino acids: CASSRTGGADEQYF.

CDR3 DNA sequence: TGTGCCAGCAGCCGACAGGGGGCTCTGGATGAAGCTTTCTTT. Its translation is CASSRQGALDEAFF. The chain has TRBV21-1 and TRBJ1-1; TRBD1 is the table's D call, not checked against the DNA. TRBV21-1 is assigned pseudogene status. This CDR3 is 14 amino acids long.

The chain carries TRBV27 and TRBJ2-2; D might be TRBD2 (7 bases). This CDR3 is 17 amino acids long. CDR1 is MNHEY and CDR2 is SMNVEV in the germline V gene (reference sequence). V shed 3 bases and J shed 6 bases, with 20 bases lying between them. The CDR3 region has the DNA TGTGCCAGCAGTTTTGGGGGGCTCGGGGGGAGGCCCGGGGAGCTGTTTTTT. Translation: CASSFGGLGGRPGELFF.

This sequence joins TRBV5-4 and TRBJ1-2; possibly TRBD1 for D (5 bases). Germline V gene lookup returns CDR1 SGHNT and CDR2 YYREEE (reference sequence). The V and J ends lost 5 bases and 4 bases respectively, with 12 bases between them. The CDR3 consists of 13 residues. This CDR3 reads CASSGQGTYGYTF. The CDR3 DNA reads TGTGCCAGCAGTGGGCAGGGTACCTATGGCTACACCTTC.

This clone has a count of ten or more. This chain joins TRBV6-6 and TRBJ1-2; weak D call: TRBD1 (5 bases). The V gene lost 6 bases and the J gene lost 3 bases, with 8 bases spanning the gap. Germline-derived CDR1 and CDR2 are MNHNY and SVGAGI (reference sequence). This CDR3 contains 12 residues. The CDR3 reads CASRMTDYGYTF. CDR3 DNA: TGTGCCAGCAGGATGACAGACTATGGCTACACCTTC.

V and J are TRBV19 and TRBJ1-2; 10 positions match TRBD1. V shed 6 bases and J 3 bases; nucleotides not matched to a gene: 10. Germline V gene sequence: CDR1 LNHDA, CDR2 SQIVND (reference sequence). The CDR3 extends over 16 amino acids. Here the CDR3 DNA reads TGTGCCAGTAGGACCAGCACCGGGACAGGGGACTATGGCTACACCTTC. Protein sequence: CASRTSTGTGDYGYTF. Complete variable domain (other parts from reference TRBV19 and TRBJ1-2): DGGITQSPKYLFRKEGQNVTLSCEQNLNHDAMYWYRQDPGQGLRLIYYSQIVNDFQKGDIAEGYSVSREKKESFPLTVTSAQKNPTAFYLCASRTSTGTGDYGYTFGSGTRLTVV.

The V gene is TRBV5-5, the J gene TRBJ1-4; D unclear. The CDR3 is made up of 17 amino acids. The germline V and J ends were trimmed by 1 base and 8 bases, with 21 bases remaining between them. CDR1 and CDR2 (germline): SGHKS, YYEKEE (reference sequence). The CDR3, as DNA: TGTGCCAGCAGCTTGTCTCCCCTCAGTAGGAAGCGCGAAAAACTGTTTTTT. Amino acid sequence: CASSLSPLSRKREKLFF.